Described below is a single T cell receptor beta chain sequence and its context. The sample contains more than one DNA sequence encoding this CDR3. The CDR3 totals 14 residues. V was cut by 0 bases and J by 4 bases, with 11 bases left in between. Germline CDR1 and CDR2: SGHRS and YFSETQ. The sample comes from a study of blood T cell repertoires in COVID-19. Study in general: Specimens from acute and convalescent COVID-19 originated in the United States, Italy and Spain. Sources were T cells, B-cell-depleted T cells, or PBMCs; the material itself was cDNA or gDNA.

All enrollees were about 18 to 100 years old and from approximately 24 US areas. Recovered participants had two consecutive negative NP/OP PCR tests, healthcare professional clearance, or symptom resolution. Sequencing was performed with immunoSEQ multiplex PCR; in TCRdb, only in-frame clones are kept and a portion is missing. The repertoire includes approximately 350,000 clones, less than 90% of them detected once, and just under 3% sits in the top ten. The sequence was collected from a woman younger than 45 who had recovered from COVID-19. The chain has TRBV5-1 and TRBJ2-7; tentatively, D is TRBD2 (6 bases). Sequences were obtained from PBMCs or T cells enriched from blood (not recorded which). The CDR3 protein is CASSLEAGFYEQYF. The CDR3 region has the DNA TGCGCCAGCAGCTTGGAGGCGGGGTTTTACGAGCAGTACTTC. Looking up the rest from reference TRBV5-1 and TRBJ2-7 gives the full variable domain: KAGVTQTPRYLIKTRGQQVTLSCSPISGHRSVSWYQQTPGQGLQFLFEYFSETQRNKGNFPGRFSGRQFSNSRSEMNVSTLELGDSALYLCASSLEAGFYEQYFGPGTRLTVT.